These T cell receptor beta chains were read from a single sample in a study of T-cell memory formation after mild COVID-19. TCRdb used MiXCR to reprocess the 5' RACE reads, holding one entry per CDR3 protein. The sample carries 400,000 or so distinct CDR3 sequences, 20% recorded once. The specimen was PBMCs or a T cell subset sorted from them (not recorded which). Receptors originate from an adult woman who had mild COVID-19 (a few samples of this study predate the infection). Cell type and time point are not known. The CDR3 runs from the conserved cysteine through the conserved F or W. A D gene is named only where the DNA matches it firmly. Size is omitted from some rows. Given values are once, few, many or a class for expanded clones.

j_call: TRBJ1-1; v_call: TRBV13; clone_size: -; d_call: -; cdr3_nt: TGTGCCAGCAGCTCCAGGGCGCGCCATGAAGCTTTCTTT; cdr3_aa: CASSSRARHEAFF
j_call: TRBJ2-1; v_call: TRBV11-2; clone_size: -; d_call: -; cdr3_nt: TGTGCCAGCAGCCAACAGGGATACAATGAGCAGTTCTTC; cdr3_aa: CASSQQGYNEQFF
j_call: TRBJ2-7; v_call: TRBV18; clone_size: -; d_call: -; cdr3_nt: TGTGCCAGCTCACCGTCGGCGGCTACTTACGAGCAGTACTTC; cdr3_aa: CASSPSAATYEQYF
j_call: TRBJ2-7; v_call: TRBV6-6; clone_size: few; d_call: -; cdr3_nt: TGTGCCAGCAGTTACGGCCCAGGGTCCTACGAGCAGTACTTC; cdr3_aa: CASSYGPGSYEQYF
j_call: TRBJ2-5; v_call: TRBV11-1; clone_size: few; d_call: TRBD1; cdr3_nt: TGTGCCAGCAGCAAGGGACAGCGGGAGACCCAGTACTTC; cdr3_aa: CASSKGQRETQYF
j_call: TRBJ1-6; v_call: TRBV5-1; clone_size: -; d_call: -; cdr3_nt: TGCGCCAGCAGTCACGGCGGGGGGAATTCACCCCTCCACTTT; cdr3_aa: CASSHGGGNSPLHF
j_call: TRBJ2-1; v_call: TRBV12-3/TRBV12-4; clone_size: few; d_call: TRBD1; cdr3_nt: TGTGCCAGCAGTCCCTTCGGGACAGGGGTTCGTGAAGAGCAGTTCTTC; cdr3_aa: CASSPFGTGVREEQFF
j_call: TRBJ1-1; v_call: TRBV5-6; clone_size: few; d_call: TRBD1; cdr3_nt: TGTGCCAGCAGCTTGCGGGCAGGGGGCGATTATGAAGCTTTCTTT; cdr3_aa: CASSLRAGGDYEAFF
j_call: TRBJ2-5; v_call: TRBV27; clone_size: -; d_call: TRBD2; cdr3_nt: TGTGCCAGCAGTCCCCACTTAGCGGGAGTGCTTCAAGAGAACCAGTACTTC; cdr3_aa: CASSPHLAGVLQENQYF
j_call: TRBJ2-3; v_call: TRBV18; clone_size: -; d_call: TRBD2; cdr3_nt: TGTGCCAGCTCACCCGGACTAGCCCACACAGATACGCAGTATTTT; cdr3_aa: CASSPGLAHTDTQYF
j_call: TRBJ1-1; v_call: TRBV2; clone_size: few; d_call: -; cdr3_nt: TGTGCCAGCAGTGTGGGGGATTACACTGAAGCTTTCTTT; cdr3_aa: CASSVGDYTEAFF
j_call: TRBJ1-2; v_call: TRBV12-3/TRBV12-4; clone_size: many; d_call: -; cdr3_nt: TGTGCCAGCAGTTTATCCGGGCCCTATGGCTACACCTTC; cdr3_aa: CASSLSGPYGYTF
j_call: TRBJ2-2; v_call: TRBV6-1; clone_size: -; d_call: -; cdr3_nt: TGTGCCAGCAGGCCAGGGGTAGTCACCGGGGAGCTGTTTTTT; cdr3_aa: CASRPGVVTGELFF
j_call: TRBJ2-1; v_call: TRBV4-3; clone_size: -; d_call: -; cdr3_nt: TGCGCCAGCAGTCGAGCTCGAGGGGGGTACAATGAGCAGTTCTTC; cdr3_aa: CASSRARGGYNEQFF
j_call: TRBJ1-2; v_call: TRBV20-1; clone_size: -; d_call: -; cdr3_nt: TGCAGTGCTCCTTCACCCCGGGACCCACAAGGGTTGAGGGGCTACACCTTC; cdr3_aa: CSAPSPRDPQGLRGYTF
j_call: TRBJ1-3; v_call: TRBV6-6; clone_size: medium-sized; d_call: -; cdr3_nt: TGTGCCAGCAGTCGGCAGGATACGATAGGTGGAAACACCATATATTTT; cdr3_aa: CASSRQDTIGGNTIYF
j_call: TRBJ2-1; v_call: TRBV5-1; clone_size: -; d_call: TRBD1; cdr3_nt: TGCGCCAGCAGCACCTACAGGGGCGGCTACAATGAGCAGTTCTTC; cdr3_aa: CASSTYRGGYNEQFF
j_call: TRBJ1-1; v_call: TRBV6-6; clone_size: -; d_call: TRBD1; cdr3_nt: TGTGCCAGCAAACCCCCGCTACAGGGGGGTGGCACTGAAGCTTTCTTT; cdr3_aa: CASKPPLQGGGTEAFF
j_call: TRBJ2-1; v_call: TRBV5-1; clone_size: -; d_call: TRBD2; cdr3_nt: TGCGCCAGCAGCGTCTCTAGCGGGGGGGCCAAGGAGCAGTTCTTC; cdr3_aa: CASSVSSGGAKEQFF
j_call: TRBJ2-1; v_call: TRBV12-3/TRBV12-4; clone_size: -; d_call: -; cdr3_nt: TGTGCCAGCAGTCCCCGGGGGGCCTCCTACAATGAGCAGTTCTTC; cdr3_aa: CASSPRGASYNEQFF
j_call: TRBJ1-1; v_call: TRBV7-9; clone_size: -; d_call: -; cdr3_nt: TGTGCCAGCAGCGCGGGGGGGTACACTGAAGCTTTCTTT; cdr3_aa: CASSAGGYTEAFF
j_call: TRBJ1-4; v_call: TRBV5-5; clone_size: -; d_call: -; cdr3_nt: TGTGCCAGCACTGCAGGGGCAGTTAATGAAAAACTGTTTTTT; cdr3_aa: CASTAGAVNEKLFF
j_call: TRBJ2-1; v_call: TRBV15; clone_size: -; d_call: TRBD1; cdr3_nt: TGTGCCACCAGCCGACAGGGTGGGGAATACAATGAGCAGTTCTTC; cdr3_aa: CATSRQGGEYNEQFF
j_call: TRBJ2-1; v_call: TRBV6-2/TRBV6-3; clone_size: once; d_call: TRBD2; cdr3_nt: TGTGCCAGCAGTAAACCGCCGGGACTAGCCTACAATGAGCAGTTCTTC; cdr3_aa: CASSKPPGLAYNEQFF
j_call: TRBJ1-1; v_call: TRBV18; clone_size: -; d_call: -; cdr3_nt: TGTGCCAGCTCACCACGGAAGGGGGTTACGAACACTGAAGCTTTCTTT; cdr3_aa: CASSPRKGVTNTEAFF
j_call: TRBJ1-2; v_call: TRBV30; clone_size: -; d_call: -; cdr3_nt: TGTGCCTGGAGGACATCGCGTGGCTACACCTTC; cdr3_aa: CAWRTSRGYTF
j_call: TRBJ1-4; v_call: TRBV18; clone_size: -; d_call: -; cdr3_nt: TGTGCCAGCTCGCCGGACAGTGAAAAACTGTTTTTT; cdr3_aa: CASSPDSEKLFF
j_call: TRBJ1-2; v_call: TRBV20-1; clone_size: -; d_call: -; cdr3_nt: TGCAGTGCTAGAACCCAGGGTGACTATGGCTACACCTTC; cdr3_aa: CSARTQGDYGYTF
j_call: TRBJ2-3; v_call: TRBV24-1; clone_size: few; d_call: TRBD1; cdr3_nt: TGTGCCACCAGTGATCCAACGACAGGGGCAGATACGCAGTATTTT; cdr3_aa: CATSDPTTGADTQYF
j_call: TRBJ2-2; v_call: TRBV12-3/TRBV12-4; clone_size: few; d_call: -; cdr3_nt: TGTGCCAGCAGTTTAAATTGGGGGCCGAACACCGGGGAGCTGTTTTTT; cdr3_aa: CASSLNWGPNTGELFF
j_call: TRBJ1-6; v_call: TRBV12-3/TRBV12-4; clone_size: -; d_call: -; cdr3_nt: TGTGCCAGCAGTTTTGAAGGCAGGGGTAGTTCACCCCTCCACTTT; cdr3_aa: CASSFEGRGSSPLHF
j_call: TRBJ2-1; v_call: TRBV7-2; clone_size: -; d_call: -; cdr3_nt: TGTGCCAGCAGCTTAGTTTTAGGGCCCAACAATGAGCAGTTCTTC; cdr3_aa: CASSLVLGPNNEQFF
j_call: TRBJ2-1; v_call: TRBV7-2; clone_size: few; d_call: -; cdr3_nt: TGTGCCAGCGACTGGGCAAGCTCCTACAATGAGCAGTTCTTC; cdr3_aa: CASDWASSYNEQFF
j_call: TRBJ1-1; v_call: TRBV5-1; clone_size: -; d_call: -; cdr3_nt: TGCGCCAGCAGCTTGGCGGGTACAGATGAAGCTTTCTTT; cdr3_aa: CASSLAGTDEAFF
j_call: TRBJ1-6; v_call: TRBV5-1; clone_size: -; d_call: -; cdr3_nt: TGCGCCAGCAGACCAGGGGACCGATATAATTCACCCCTCCACTTT; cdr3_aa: CASRPGDRYNSPLHF
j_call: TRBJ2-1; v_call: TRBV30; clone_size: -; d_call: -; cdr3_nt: TGTGCCTGGGAGCTAGGGGTATACAATGAGCAGTTCTTC; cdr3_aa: CAWELGVYNEQFF
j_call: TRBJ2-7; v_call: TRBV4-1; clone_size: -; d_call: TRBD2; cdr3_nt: TGCGCCAGCAGCCCAGCACCGACTAGCAGCTACGAGCAGTACTTC; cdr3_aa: CASSPAPTSSYEQYF
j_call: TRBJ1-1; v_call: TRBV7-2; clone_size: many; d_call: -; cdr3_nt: TGTGCCAGCAGCCCAGGGACACAGAACACTGAAGCTTTCTTT; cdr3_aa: CASSPGTQNTEAFF
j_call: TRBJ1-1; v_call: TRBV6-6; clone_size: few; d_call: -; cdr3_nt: TGTGCCAGCATCACAGACCGGAGGGGCACTGAAGCTTTCTTT; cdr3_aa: CASITDRRGTEAFF
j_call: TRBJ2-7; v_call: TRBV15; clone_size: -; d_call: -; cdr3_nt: TGTGCCACCAGCGCTCAGGGCTACGAGCAGTACTTC; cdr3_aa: CATSAQGYEQYF
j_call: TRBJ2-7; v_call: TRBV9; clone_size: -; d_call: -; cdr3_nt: TGTGCCAGCAGTTACGGGGCCGCTTCGATCGAGCAGTACTTC; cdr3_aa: CASSYGAASIEQYF
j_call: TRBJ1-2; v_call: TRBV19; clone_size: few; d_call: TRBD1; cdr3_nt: TGTGCCACCGGGGACAGGGGCCCATATGGCTACACCTTC; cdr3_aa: CATGDRGPYGYTF
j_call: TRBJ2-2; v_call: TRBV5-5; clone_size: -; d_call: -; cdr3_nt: TGTGCCAGCAGCTTCCGGGGGCCTACGAACACCGGGGAGCTGTTTTTT; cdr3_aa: CASSFRGPTNTGELFF
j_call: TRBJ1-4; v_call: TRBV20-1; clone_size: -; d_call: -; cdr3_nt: TGCAGTGCCCCTGGACAGAATGAAAAACTGTTTTTT; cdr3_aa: CSAPGQNEKLFF
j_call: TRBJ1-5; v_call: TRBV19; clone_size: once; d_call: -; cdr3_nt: TGTGCCAGTAAAGATAATCCGGATCAGCCCCAGCATTTT; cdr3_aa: CASKDNPDQPQHF
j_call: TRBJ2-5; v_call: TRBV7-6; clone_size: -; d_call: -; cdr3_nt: TGTGCCAGCAGCTCCGAACCAGGGGAGGAGACCCAGTACTTC; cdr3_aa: CASSSEPGEETQYF
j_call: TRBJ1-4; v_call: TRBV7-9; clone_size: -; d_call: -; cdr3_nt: TGTGCCAGCAGCCCACCGGCCTCGCGGGGTGAAAAACTGTTTTTT; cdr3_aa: CASSPPASRGEKLFF
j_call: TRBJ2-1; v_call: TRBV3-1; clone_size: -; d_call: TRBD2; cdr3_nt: TGTGCCAGCAGCCATCGACTAGCGGGGGCCGAGCAGTTCTTC; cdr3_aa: CASSHRLAGAEQFF
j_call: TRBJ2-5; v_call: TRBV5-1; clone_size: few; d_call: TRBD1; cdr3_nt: TGCGCCAGCAGCCGATCCGACAGGGCCGCCGGGGAGACCCAGTACTTC; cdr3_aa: CASSRSDRAAGETQYF
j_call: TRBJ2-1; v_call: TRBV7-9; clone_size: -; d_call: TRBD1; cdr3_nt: TGTGCCAGCAGCCGTCGTGACAGGGAAACATACAATGAGCAGTTCTTC; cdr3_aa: CASSRRDRETYNEQFF
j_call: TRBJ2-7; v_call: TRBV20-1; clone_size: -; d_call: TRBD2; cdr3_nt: TGCAGTGCTGGCTTAGCGGGGTACGAGCAGTACTTC; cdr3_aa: CSAGLAGYEQYF
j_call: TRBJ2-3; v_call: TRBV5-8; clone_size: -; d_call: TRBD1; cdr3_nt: TGTGCCAGCAGCTACGGGGACAGGGGATTGGATACGCAGTATTTT; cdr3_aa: CASSYGDRGLDTQYF
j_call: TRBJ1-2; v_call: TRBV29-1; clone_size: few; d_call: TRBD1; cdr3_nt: TGCAGCGTTGCAGGGGGCCGGTACTATGGCTACACCTTC; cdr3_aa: CSVAGGRYYGYTF
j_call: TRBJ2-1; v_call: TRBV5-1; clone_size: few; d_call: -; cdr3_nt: TGCGCCAGCAGCTTGGCCTCAGGGTGGATAAGCTCCTACAATGAGCAGTTCTTC; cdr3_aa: CASSLASGWISSYNEQFF
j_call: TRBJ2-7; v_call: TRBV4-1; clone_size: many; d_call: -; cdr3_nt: TGCGCCAGCAGCCAGGGTTTGGGTGCCTACGAGCAGTACTTC; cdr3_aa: CASSQGLGAYEQYF